This T cell receptor beta chain is from a study of cytomegalovirus exposure and HLA in healthy donors. Study-wide points: The classifier, whose performance was assessed in both the original and validation cohorts, reportedly diagnosed cytomegalovirus status with high specificity and sensitivity. Reports indicate that TCR beta sequences accurately predicted the HLA-A and HLA-B alleles of most subjects. The study put about 180 TCR beta chains on its list as cytomegalovirus-associated.

As regards this clone: The target antigen is unknown.

The PCR ran on 60 Vbeta and 13 Jbeta primers. Data came from immunoSEQ multiplex PCR; TCRdb stores just in-frame clones and leaves some out. Among 150,000 to 200,000 clones, 80% to 85% were seen once, and the ten largest hold approximately 4%. The TCR sequence derives from a man in his fifties or sixties in good health and CMV-seropositive. What was sequenced was PBMCs.

The CDR3 DNA reads as TGTGCCAGCAGCCCGGACAGGGGAAGGTACAATGAGCAGTTCTTC. Protein sequence: CASSPDRGRYNEQFF. The V gene is TRBV7-9, the J gene TRBJ2-1; 9 positions agree with TRBD1. Germline loops: CDR1 SEHNR, CDR2 FQNEAQ (reference sequence). CDR3 size: 15 residues. V gave up 5 bases and J gave up 4 bases; unmatched junction bases: 6.